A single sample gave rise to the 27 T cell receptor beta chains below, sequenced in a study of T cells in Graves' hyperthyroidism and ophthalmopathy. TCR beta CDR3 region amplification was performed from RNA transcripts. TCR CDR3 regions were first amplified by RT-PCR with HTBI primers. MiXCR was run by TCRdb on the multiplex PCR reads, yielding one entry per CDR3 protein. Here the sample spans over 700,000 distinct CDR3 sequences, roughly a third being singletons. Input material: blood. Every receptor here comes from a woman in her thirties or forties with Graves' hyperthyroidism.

DNA for the CDR3: TGCGCCAGCAGCCAAGGACAGGGTTTGAATTCACCCCTCCACTTT. Amino acids: CASSQGQGLNSPLHF. The V and J genes are TRBV4-1 and TRBJ1-6; 7 nucleotides align to TRBD1. The CDR3 has 15 amino acids. J lost 7 bases, V lost 1 base, and 4 bases had no gene match. From germline, CDR1 is MGHRA and CDR2 YSYEKL.

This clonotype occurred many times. CDR3 region: CSVELGNTEAFF. As DNA, the CDR3 is TGCAGCGTTGAATTAGGGAACACTGAAGCTTTCTTT. This chain connects TRBV29-1 to TRBJ1-1; no reliable D call. V was cut by 2 bases and J by 1 base, with 5 bases left in between. This CDR3 has 12 residues. The germline CDR1 and CDR2 sequences are SQVTM and ANQGSEA. The full variable domain, its missing parts supplied by reference TRBV29-1 and TRBJ1-1, is SAVISQKPSRDICQRGTSLTIQCQVDSQVTMMFWYRQQPGQSLTLIATANQGSEATYESGFVIDKFPISRPNLTFSTLTVSNMSPEDSSIYLCSVELGNTEAFFGQGTRLTVV.

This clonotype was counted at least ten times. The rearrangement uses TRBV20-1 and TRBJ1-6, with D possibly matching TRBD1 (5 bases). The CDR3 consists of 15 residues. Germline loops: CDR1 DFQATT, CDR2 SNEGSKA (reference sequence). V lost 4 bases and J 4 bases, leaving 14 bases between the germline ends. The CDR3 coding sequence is TGCAGTGCTATGGGGCCGGGACGGTATAATTCACCCCTCCACTTT. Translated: CSAMGPGRYNSPLHF.

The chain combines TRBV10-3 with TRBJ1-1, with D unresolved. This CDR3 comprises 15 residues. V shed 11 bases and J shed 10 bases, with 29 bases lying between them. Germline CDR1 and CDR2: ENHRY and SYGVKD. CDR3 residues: CAGSLSMARRAGAFF. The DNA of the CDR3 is TGTGCCGGCAGTTTATCGATGGCCCGTCGGGCTGGAGCTTTCTTT.

The CDR3 DNA follows: TGTGCCAGCATTAGCAGGAAATCTGGGGCCAACGTCCTGACTTTC. It encodes CASISRKSGANVLTF. V is TRBV6-5 and J is TRBJ2-6; D unclear. In germline, CDR1 is MNHEY, CDR2 SVGAGI. Trimming shortened V by 7 bases and J by 1 base, and 11 bases separated the two germline ends. This CDR3 spans 15 amino acids.

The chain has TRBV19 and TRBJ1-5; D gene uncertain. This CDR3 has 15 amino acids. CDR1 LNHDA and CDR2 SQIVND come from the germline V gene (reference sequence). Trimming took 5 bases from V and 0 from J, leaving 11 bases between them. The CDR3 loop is CASSSRSNSNQPQHF. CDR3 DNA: TGTGCCAGTAGTTCGCGGTCCAATAGCAATCAGCCCCAGCATTTT.

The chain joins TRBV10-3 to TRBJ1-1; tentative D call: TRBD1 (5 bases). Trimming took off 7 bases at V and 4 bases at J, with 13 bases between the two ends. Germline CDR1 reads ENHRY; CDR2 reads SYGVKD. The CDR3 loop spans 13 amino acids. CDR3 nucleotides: TGTGCCATCACGAGGGGCGGGGCCACTGAAGCTTTCTTT. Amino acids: CAITRGGATEAFF.

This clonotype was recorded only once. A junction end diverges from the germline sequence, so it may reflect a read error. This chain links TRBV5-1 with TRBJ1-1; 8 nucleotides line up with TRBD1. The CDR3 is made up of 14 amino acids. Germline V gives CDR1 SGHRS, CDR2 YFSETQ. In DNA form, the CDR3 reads TGCGCCAGCAGCTTGGACAGGGGGAACACTGGAGCTTTCTTT. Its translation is CASSLDRGNTGAFF. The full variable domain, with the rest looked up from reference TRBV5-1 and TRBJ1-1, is KAGVTQTPRYLIKTRGQQVTLSCSPISGHRSVSWYQQTPGQGLQFLFEYFSETQRNKGNFPGRFSGRQFSNSRSEMNVSTLELGDSALYLCASSLDRGNTGAFFGQGTRLTVV.

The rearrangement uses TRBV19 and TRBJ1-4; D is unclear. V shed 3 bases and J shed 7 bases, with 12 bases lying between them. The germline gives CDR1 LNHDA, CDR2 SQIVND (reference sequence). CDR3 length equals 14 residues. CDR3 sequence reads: CASSISPLGEKLFF. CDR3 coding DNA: TGTGCCAGTAGTATTTCACCGCTAGGTGAAAAACTGTTTTTT. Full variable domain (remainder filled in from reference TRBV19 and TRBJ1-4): DGGITQSPKYLFRKEGQNVTLSCEQNLNHDAMYWYRQDPGQGLRLIYYSQIVNDFQKGDIAEGYSVSREKKESFPLTVTSAQKNPTAFYLCASSISPLGEKLFFGSGTQLSVL.

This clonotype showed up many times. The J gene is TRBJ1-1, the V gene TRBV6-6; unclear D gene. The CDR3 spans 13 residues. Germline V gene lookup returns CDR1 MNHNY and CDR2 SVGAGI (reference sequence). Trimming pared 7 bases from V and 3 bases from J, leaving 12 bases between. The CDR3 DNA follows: TGTGCCAGCACGCAGCGGGAGCACACTGAAGCTTTCTTT. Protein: CASTQREHTEAFF.

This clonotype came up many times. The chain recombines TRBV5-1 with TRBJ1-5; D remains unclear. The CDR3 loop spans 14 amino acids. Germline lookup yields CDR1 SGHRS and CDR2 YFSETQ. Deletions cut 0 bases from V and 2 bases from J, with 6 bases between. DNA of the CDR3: TGCGCCAGCAGCTTGGACGGACGCAATCAGCCCCAGCATTTT. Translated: CASSLDGRNQPQHF.

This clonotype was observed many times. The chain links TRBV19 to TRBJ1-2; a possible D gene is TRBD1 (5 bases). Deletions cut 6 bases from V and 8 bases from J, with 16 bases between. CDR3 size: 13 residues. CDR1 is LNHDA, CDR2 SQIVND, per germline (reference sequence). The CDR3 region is CASRPDRERGYTF. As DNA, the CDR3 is TGTGCCAGTAGGCCAGACAGAGAAAGGGGCTACACCTTC. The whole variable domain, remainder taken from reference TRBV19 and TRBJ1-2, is DGGITQSPKYLFRKEGQNVTLSCEQNLNHDAMYWYRQDPGQGLRLIYYSQIVNDFQKGDIAEGYSVSREKKESFPLTVTSAQKNPTAFYLCASRPDRERGYTFGSGTRLTVV.

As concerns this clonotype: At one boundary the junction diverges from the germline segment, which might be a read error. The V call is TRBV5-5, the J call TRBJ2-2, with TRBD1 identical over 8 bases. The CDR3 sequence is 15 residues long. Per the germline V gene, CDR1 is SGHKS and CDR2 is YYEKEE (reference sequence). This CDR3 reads CASSPPGQGSGELFF. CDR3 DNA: TGCGCCAGCAGCCCCCCCGGACAGGGTTCCGGGGAGCTGTTTTTT.

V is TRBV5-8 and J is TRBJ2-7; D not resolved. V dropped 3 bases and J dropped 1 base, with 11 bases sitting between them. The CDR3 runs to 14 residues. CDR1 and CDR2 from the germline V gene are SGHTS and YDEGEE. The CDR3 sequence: CASSSVRKSYEQYF. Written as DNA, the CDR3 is TGTGCCAGCAGCTCCGTACGAAAGTCCTACGAGCAGTACTTC.

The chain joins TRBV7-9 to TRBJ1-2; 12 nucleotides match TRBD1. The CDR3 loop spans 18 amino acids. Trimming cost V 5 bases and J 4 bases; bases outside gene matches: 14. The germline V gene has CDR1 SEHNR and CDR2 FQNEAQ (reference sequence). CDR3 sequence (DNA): TGTGCCAGCAGCGCCTTAACGGGACAGGGGGCCAGTGGCTATGGCTACACCTTC. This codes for CASSALTGQGASGYGYTF.

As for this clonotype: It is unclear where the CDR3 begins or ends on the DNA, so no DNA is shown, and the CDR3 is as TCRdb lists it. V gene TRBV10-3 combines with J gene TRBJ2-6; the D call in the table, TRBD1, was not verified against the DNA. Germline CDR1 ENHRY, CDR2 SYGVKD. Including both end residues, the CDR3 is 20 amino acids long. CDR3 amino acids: CAIDRNGEQFFGPGTRLLTF.

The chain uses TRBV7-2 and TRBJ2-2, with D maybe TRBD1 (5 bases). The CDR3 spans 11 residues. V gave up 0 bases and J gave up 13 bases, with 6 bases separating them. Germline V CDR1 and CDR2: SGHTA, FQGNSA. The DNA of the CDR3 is TGTGCCAGCAGCTTAGCCACAGGGCTGTTTTTT. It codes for CASSLATGLFF.

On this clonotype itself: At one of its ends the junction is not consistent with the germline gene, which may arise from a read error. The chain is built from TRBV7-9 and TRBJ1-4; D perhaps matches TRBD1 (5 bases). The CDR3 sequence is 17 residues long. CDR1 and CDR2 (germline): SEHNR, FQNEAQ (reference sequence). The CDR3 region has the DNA TGCGCCAGCAGCCAAAGGGTGGGGGACTCAACTAATGAAAAACTGTTTTTT. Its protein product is CASSQRVGDSTNEKLFF.

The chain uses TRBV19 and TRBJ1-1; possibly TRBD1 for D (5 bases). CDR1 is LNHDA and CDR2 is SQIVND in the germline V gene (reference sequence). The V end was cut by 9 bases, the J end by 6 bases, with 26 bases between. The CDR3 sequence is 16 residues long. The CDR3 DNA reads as TGTGCCAGCAGTTATGGGAGGGGACTCAAAGCCCCTGAAGCTTTCTTT. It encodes CASSYGRGLKAPEAFF.

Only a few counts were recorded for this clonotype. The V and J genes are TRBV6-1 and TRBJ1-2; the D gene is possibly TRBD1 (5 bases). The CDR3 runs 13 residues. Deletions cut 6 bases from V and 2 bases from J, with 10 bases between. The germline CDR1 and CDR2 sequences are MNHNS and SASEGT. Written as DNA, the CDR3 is TGTGCCAGCAGCCGACAGATGAACTATGGCTACACCTTC. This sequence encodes CASSRQMNYGYTF.

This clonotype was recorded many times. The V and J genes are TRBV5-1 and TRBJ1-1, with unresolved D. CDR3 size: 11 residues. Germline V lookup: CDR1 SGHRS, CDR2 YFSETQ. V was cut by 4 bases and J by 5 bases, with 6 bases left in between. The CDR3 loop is CASSGETEAFF. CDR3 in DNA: TGCGCCAGCAGCGGCGAGACTGAAGCTTTCTTT.

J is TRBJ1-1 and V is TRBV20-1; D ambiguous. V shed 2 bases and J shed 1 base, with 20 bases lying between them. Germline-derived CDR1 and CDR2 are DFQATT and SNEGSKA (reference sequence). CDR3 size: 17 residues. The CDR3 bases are TGCAGTGCTAGATCACGCCTCGGTGGGCAGAGGAACACTGAAGCTTTCTTT. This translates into CSARSRLGGQRNTEAFF.

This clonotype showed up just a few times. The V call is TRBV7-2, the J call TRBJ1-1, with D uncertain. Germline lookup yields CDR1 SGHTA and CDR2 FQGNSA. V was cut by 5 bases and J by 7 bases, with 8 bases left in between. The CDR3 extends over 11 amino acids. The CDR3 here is CASSDKVEAFF. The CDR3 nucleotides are TGTGCCAGCAGCGATAAAGTTGAAGCTTTCTTT.

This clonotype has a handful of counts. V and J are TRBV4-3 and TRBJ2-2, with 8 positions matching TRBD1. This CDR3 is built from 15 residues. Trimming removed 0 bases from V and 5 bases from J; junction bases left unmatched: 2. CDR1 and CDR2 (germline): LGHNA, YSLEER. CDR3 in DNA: TGCGCCAGCAGCCAAGATCGGACAGGGACCGGGGAGCTGTTTTTT. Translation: CASSQDRTGTGELFF.

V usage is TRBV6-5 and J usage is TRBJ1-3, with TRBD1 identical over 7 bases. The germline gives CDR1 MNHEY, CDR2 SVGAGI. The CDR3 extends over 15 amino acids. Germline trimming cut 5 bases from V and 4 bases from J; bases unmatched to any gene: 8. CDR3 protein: CASSRQGAGGNTIYF. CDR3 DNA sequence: TGTGCCAGCAGTCGACAGGGAGCGGGGGGAAACACCATATATTTT.

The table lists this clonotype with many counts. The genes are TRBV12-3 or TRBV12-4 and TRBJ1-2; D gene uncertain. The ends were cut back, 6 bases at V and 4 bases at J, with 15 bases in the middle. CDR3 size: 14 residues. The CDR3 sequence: CASSPFTGSYGYTF. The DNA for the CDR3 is TGTGCCAGCAGCCCTTTTACGGGGAGCTATGGCTACACCTTC.

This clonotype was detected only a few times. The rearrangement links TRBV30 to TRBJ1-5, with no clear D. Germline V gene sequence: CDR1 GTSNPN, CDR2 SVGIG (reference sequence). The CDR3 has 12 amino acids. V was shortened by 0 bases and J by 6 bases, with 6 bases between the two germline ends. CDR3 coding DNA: TGTGCCTGGAGTGTTGTCGGTCAGCCCCAGCATTTT. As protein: CAWSVVGQPQHF.